Listed below are T cell receptor beta chains from one sample, sequenced in a study of CD8+ T cells in alopecia areata. Profiling relied on immunoSEQ multiplex PCR, and the TCRdb table lists in-frame clones only, not all of them. The table shows 100,000 to 130,000 clones, with under 60% occurring only once. Sequenced input: NKG2D-low CD8+ T cells sorted from blood. All receptors derive from a human donor with alopecia areata. Both conserved end residues are part of each CDR3. The D gene is left open where the match is weak. Size is stated for part of the rows, as once, few or many counts, or as a class when the clone is expanded.

clone size: NA; D gene: NA; J gene: TRBJ2-7; V gene: TRBV15; CDR3 protein: CATSRDLGAQEQYF; CDR3 DNA: TGTGCCACCAGCAGAGACTTGGGGGCTCAAGAGCAGTACTTC
clone size: NA; D gene: NA; J gene: TRBJ2-2; V gene: TRBV27; CDR3 protein: CASSLGGTGELFF; CDR3 DNA: TGTGCCAGCAGTTTAGGGGGGACCGGGGAGCTGTTTTTT
clone size: NA; D gene: TRBD2; J gene: TRBJ2-1; V gene: TRBV6-6; CDR3 protein: CASTSLAGGRDEQFF; CDR3 DNA: TGTGCCAGCACCTCACTAGCGGGAGGGAGAGATGAGCAGTTCTTC
clone size: NA; D gene: NA; J gene: TRBJ1-4; V gene: TRBV15; CDR3 protein: CATSRVSGAGEKLFF; CDR3 DNA: TGTGCCACCAGCAGAGTATCAGGGGCCGGTGAAAAACTGTTTTTT
clone size: NA; D gene: NA; J gene: TRBJ1-1; V gene: TRBV6-5; CDR3 protein: CASSYTGGTEAFF; CDR3 DNA: TGTGCCAGCAGTTACACGGGAGGCACTGAAGCTTTCTTT
clone size: NA; D gene: NA; J gene: TRBJ2-1; V gene: TRBV9; CDR3 protein: CASSAGVTEQFF; CDR3 DNA: TGTGCCAGCAGCGCAGGGGTGACCGAGCAGTTCTTC
clone size: NA; D gene: NA; J gene: TRBJ2-7; V gene: TRBV7-9; CDR3 protein: CASSLDGSYEQYF; CDR3 DNA: TGTGCCAGCAGCCTAGATGGCTCCTACGAGCAGTACTTC
clone size: once; D gene: TRBD2; J gene: TRBJ2-7; V gene: TRBV5-6; CDR3 protein: CASSLGGSIYEQYF; CDR3 DNA: TGTGCCAGCAGCTTGGGCGGGAGTATATACGAGCAGTACTTC
clone size: NA; D gene: NA; J gene: TRBJ2-7; V gene: TRBV4-2; CDR3 protein: CASSQPSYEQYF; CDR3 DNA: TGTGCCAGCAGCCAACCCTCCTACGAGCAGTACTTC
clone size: NA; D gene: NA; J gene: TRBJ2-1; V gene: TRBV27; CDR3 protein: CASSFGNEQFF; CDR3 DNA: TGTGCCAGCAGTTTTGGTAATGAGCAGTTCTTC
clone size: few; D gene: NA; J gene: TRBJ2-5; V gene: TRBV7-9; CDR3 protein: CASSPPFETETQYF; CDR3 DNA: TGTGCCAGCAGCCCCCCCTTTGAGACGGAGACCCAGTACTTC
clone size: NA; D gene: TRBD1; J gene: TRBJ2-7; V gene: TRBV5-1; CDR3 protein: CASSLETGFVYSYEQYF; CDR3 DNA: TGCGCCAGCAGCTTGGAGACAGGGTTCGTGTACTCCTACGAGCAGTACTTC
clone size: once; D gene: TRBD1; J gene: TRBJ2-7; V gene: TRBV7-2; CDR3 protein: CASSWTGDEQYF; CDR3 DNA: TGTGCCAGCAGCTGGACAGGGGACGAGCAGTACTTC
clone size: NA; D gene: NA; J gene: TRBJ2-3; V gene: TRBV5-1; CDR3 protein: CASSLGTRLGTDTQYF; CDR3 DNA: TGCGCCAGCAGCTTAGGGACCCGACTGGGCACAGATACGCAGTATTTT
clone size: few; D gene: NA; J gene: TRBJ2-2; V gene: TRBV28; CDR3 protein: CASSFWGDTGELFF; CDR3 DNA: TGTGCCAGCAGTTTCTGGGGAGACACCGGGGAGCTGTTTTTT
clone size: NA; D gene: NA; J gene: TRBJ2-1; V gene: TRBV27; CDR3 protein: CASTGGSGYEQFF; CDR3 DNA: TGTGCCAGCACAGGGGGGTCGGGCTATGAGCAGTTCTTC
clone size: once; D gene: TRBD1; J gene: TRBJ2-7; V gene: TRBV27; CDR3 protein: CASSGNRDRGSYEQYF; CDR3 DNA: TGTGCCAGCAGTGGAAACCGGGACAGGGGCTCCTACGAGCAGTACTTC
clone size: NA; D gene: NA; J gene: TRBJ2-3; V gene: TRBV7-9; CDR3 protein: CASSFGKGRSDTQYF; CDR3 DNA: TGTGCCAGCAGCTTCGGAAAGGGACGGTCAGATACGCAGTATTTT
clone size: NA; D gene: NA; J gene: TRBJ1-1; V gene: TRBV4-1; CDR3 protein: CASSLPTNTEAFF; CDR3 DNA: TGCGCCAGCAGCCTCCCCACGAACACTGAAGCTTTCTTT
clone size: NA; D gene: TRBD2; J gene: TRBJ2-2; V gene: TRBV7-9; CDR3 protein: CASSGARTSDTGELFF; CDR3 DNA: TGTGCCAGCAGCGGGGCGAGGACTAGTGACACCGGGGAGCTGTTTTTT
clone size: NA; D gene: NA; J gene: TRBJ1-1; V gene: TRBV7-8; CDR3 protein: CASSLAQGGTEAFF; CDR3 DNA: TGTGCCAGCAGCTTAGCCCAGGGAGGCACTGAAGCTTTCTTT
clone size: few; D gene: TRBD1; J gene: TRBJ2-1; V gene: TRBV6-5; CDR3 protein: CASSRTGIDNEQFF; CDR3 DNA: TGTGCCAGCAGTAGGACAGGGATCGACAATGAGCAGTTCTTC
clone size: NA; D gene: TRBD1; J gene: TRBJ1-1; V gene: TRBV9; CDR3 protein: CASSGWTGDPKAFF; CDR3 DNA: TGTGCCAGCAGCGGGTGGACAGGGGACCCCAAAGCTTTCTTT
clone size: NA; D gene: NA; J gene: TRBJ2-1; V gene: TRBV5-6; CDR3 protein: CASSQWEDEQFF; CDR3 DNA: TGTGCCAGCAGCCAGTGGGAGGATGAGCAGTTCTTC
clone size: NA; D gene: TRBD1; J gene: TRBJ2-7; V gene: TRBV7-9; CDR3 protein: CASSPTGADYEQYF; CDR3 DNA: TGTGCCAGCAGCCCAACAGGGGCTGACTACGAGCAGTACTTC
clone size: few; D gene: TRBD2; J gene: TRBJ2-5; V gene: TRBV4-2; CDR3 protein: CASSRRLAEPSYQETQYF; CDR3 DNA: TGTGCCAGCAGCCGGCGACTAGCGGAACCCTCGTACCAAGAGACCCAGTACTTC
clone size: NA; D gene: NA; J gene: TRBJ2-5; V gene: TRBV13; CDR3 protein: CASERPQGTQYF; CDR3 DNA: TGTGCCAGCGAGCGACCTCAAGGGACCCAGTACTTC
clone size: NA; D gene: NA; J gene: TRBJ2-7; V gene: TRBV2; CDR3 protein: CASMAASYEQYF; CDR3 DNA: TGTGCCAGCATGGCAGCGTCGTACGAGCAGTACTTC
clone size: NA; D gene: NA; J gene: TRBJ2-7; V gene: TRBV28; CDR3 protein: CASSSSYEQYF; CDR3 DNA: TGTGCCAGCAGTTCCTCCTACGAGCAGTACTTC
clone size: few; D gene: NA; J gene: TRBJ2-1; V gene: TRBV5-1; CDR3 protein: CASSYYNEQFF; CDR3 DNA: TGCGCCAGCAGCTACTACAATGAGCAGTTCTTC
clone size: NA; D gene: NA; J gene: TRBJ2-2; V gene: TRBV15; CDR3 protein: CATSNPFSGELFF; CDR3 DNA: TGTGCCACCAGCAACCCTTTTTCCGGGGAGCTGTTTTTT
clone size: NA; D gene: NA; J gene: TRBJ2-1; V gene: TRBV9; CDR3 protein: CASSPSAGITYNEQFF; CDR3 DNA: TGTGCCAGCAGCCCGAGTGCCGGGATCACTTACAATGAGCAGTTCTTC
clone size: few; D gene: NA; J gene: TRBJ1-1; V gene: TRBV10-3; CDR3 protein: CATLEGTEAFF; CDR3 DNA: TGTGCCACCCTCGAGGGCACTGAAGCTTTCTTT
clone size: few; D gene: TRBD2; J gene: TRBJ2-2; V gene: TRBV6-1; CDR3 protein: CASRLAGDTGELFF; CDR3 DNA: TGTGCCAGCAGACTAGCGGGAGACACCGGGGAGCTGTTTTTT
clone size: NA; D gene: NA; J gene: TRBJ1-1; V gene: TRBV28; CDR3 protein: CASRDTEAFF; CDR3 DNA: TGTGCCAGCAGGGACACTGAAGCTTTCTTT
clone size: few; D gene: NA; J gene: TRBJ2-2; V gene: TRBV14; CDR3 protein: CASSQVMGGELFF; CDR3 DNA: TGTGCCAGCAGCCAAGTCATGGGCGGGGAGCTGTTTTTT
clone size: many; D gene: NA; J gene: TRBJ1-5; V gene: TRBV25-1; CDR3 protein: CASSLTFSNQPQHF; CDR3 DNA: TGTGCCAGCAGTCTGACCTTTAGCAATCAGCCCCAGCATTTT
clone size: once; D gene: NA; J gene: TRBJ2-2; V gene: TRBV28; CDR3 protein: CASSLDERNTGELFF; CDR3 DNA: TGTGCCAGCAGTTTGGACGAACGGAACACCGGGGAGCTGTTTTTT
clone size: NA; D gene: TRBD2; J gene: TRBJ2-3; V gene: TRBV25-1; CDR3 protein: CASTGGADTQYF; CDR3 DNA: TGTGCCAGTACCGGGGGGGCAGATACGCAGTATTTT
clone size: NA; D gene: TRBD2; J gene: TRBJ2-7; V gene: TRBV27; CDR3 protein: CASRESSGYSYEQYF; CDR3 DNA: TGTGCCAGCAGGGAATCTAGCGGTTACTCCTACGAGCAGTACTTC
clone size: NA; D gene: NA; J gene: TRBJ2-7; V gene: TRBV28; CDR3 protein: CASRSGEAYEQYF; CDR3 DNA: TGTGCCAGCAGATCCGGGGAGGCCTACGAGCAGTACTTC
clone size: once; D gene: TRBD2; J gene: TRBJ2-3; V gene: TRBV9; CDR3 protein: CASSEGTSDLTDTQYF; CDR3 DNA: TGTGCCAGCAGCGAGGGGACTAGCGATCTCACAGATACGCAGTATTTT
clone size: NA; D gene: TRBD2; J gene: TRBJ2-7; V gene: TRBV14; CDR3 protein: CASSPSTAGGSYEQYF; CDR3 DNA: TGTGCCAGCAGCCCCAGCACGGCGGGAGGGTCCTACGAGCAGTACTTC
clone size: NA; D gene: NA; J gene: TRBJ2-7; V gene: TRBV9; CDR3 protein: CASSPQTGFNYEQYF; CDR3 DNA: TGTGCCAGCAGCCCCCAGACAGGTTTCAACTACGAGCAGTACTTC
clone size: once; D gene: NA; J gene: TRBJ2-6; V gene: TRBV5-1; CDR3 protein: CASSPGTGRRLNVLTF; CDR3 DNA: TGCGCCAGCAGCCCGGGAACGGGACGGAGGCTCAACGTCCTGACTTTC
clone size: NA; D gene: NA; J gene: TRBJ2-7; V gene: TRBV9; CDR3 protein: CASSVTGDNSYEQYF; CDR3 DNA: TGTGCCAGCAGCGTTACGGGGGACAACTCCTACGAGCAGTACTTC
clone size: NA; D gene: TRBD2; J gene: TRBJ2-5; V gene: TRBV5-6; CDR3 protein: CASSSIGTSGYQETQYF; CDR3 DNA: TGTGCCAGCAGCTCTATAGGGACTAGCGGTTACCAAGAGACCCAGTACTTC
clone size: NA; D gene: TRBD2; J gene: TRBJ2-3; V gene: TRBV29-1; CDR3 protein: CSVEPVTGGPDTQYF; CDR3 DNA: TGCAGCGTTGAACCCGTGACGGGAGGGCCAGATACGCAGTATTTT
clone size: NA; D gene: NA; J gene: TRBJ1-2; V gene: TRBV20-1; CDR3 protein: CSATGHGYTF; CDR3 DNA: TGCAGTGCTACAGGGCATGGCTACACCTTC
clone size: few; D gene: NA; J gene: TRBJ1-2; V gene: TRBV4-1; CDR3 protein: CASSPWTPYPYGYTF; CDR3 DNA: TGCGCCAGCAGCCCCTGGACACCCTATCCCTATGGCTACACCTTC